This passage covers 13 T cell receptor beta chains from one sample sequenced in a study of cytomegalovirus exposure and HLA in healthy donors. The PCR ran on 60 Vbeta and 13 Jbeta primers. Some clones are missing from TCRdb's copy, which holds only in-frame ones; the method was immunoSEQ multiplex PCR. The sample contains about 140,000 clones, 80% of which appear only once. The material sequenced was PBMCs. These receptors were taken from a man aged 30 to 45 in good health and CMV-seronegative.

This clone was recorded many times. V and J are TRBV6-1 and TRBJ2-7; 9 nucleotides match TRBD2. J was trimmed by 3 bases and V by 2 bases; bases with no gene match: 17. This CDR3 comprises 19 residues. Germline V lookup: CDR1 MNHNS, CDR2 SASEGT. CDR3 DNA: TGTGCCAGCAGTGAACGGATGGGGGTACTAGCGGGTGGATTCTACGAGCAGTACTTC. Its translation is CASSERMGVLAGGFYEQYF.

The genes are TRBV6-5 and TRBJ1-3; no firm D call. The ends were cut back, 0 bases at V and 0 bases at J, with 9 bases in the middle. Germline V gene sequence: CDR1 MNHEY, CDR2 SVGAGI. The CDR3 length is 16 residues. Here the CDR3 reads CASSYSGAVSGNTIYF. CDR3 sequence (DNA): TGTGCCAGCAGTTACTCGGGTGCGGTCTCTGGAAACACCATATATTTT.

The V gene is TRBV2, the J gene TRBJ1-4, with a tentative D call TRBD1 (6 bases). The CDR3 has 13 amino acids. Trimming removed 6 bases at V and 10 bases at J, with 15 bases between. In germline, CDR1 is SNHLY, CDR2 FYNNEI. The CDR3 sequence is CASRRAGDGKLFF. CDR3 coding DNA: TGTGCCAGCAGGCGGGCAGGGGACGGAAAACTGTTTTTT.

A remark on this clone: One end of the junction fails to match germline, which may point to a read error. The gene calls are TRBV7-2 and TRBJ1-2, with 8 bases that match TRBD1. CDR3 size: 16 residues. The germline gives CDR1 SGHTA, CDR2 FQGNSA. The CDR3 DNA sequence: TGTGCCAGCAGCCAGCAGGGACAGGAAAACAACTATGGCTACTCCTTC. Its protein is CASSQQGQENNYGYSF.

This chain uses TRBV6-5 with TRBJ1-1; D may be TRBD1 (5 bases). V was trimmed by 5 bases and J by 5 bases, leaving 15 bases between them. The CDR3 contains 14 residues. CDR1 and CDR2 from the germline V gene are MNHEY and SVGAGI. CDR3 in DNA: TGTGCCAGCAGTCTCACGGGGGTAGGGACTGAAGCTTTCTTT. Its translation: CASSLTGVGTEAFF.

This clone is labeled medium-sized. J is TRBJ1-1 and V is TRBV6-6, with D tentatively TRBD1 (5 bases). Trimming shortened V by 6 bases and J by 0 bases, and 14 bases separated the two germline ends. The CDR3 has 15 residues. Germline CDR1 is MNHNY and CDR2 is SVGAGI (reference sequence). CDR3 in amino acids: CASRPRVVMNTEAFF. CDR3 nucleotides: TGTGCCAGCAGACCCAGGGTGGTGATGAACACTGAAGCTTTCTTT.

Worth noting for this clone: This sample includes further DNA sequences coding for the same CDR3. This rearrangement joins TRBV4-1 to TRBJ1-6; D remains unclear. V lost 7 bases and J 10 bases, leaving 20 bases between the germline ends. Germline-derived CDR1 and CDR2 are MGHRA and YSYEKL. The CDR3 contains 15 residues. CDR3 sequence: CASTSPGGRRSPLHF. For the CDR3, the DNA is TGCGCCAGCACCTCCCCCGGAGGGCGCAGATCACCCCTCCACTTT.

The V call is TRBV5-1, the J call TRBJ2-3; 8 positions match TRBD1. This CDR3 has 16 amino acids. CDR1 and CDR2 from the germline V gene are SGHRS and YFSETQ. Trimming cost V 3 bases and J 3 bases; bases outside gene matches: 9. The CDR3 is CASSWRGTGGTDTQYF. CDR3 DNA sequence: TGCGCCAGCAGCTGGCGAGGGACAGGTGGGACAGATACGCAGTATTTT.

This sequence joins TRBV5-4 and TRBJ1-2, with 9 bases matching TRBD1. CDR1 SGHNT and CDR2 YYREEE come from the germline V gene (reference sequence). The CDR3 length is 16 residues. With 4 bases clipped from V and 3 bases from J, the junction kept 10 bases outside the gene matches. The CDR3, as DNA: TGTGCCAGCAGCCCGACAGGGGGGGCTCGACACTATGGCTACACCTTC. The encoded protein is CASSPTGGARHYGYTF.

The J gene is TRBJ2-7, the V gene TRBV7-2; no firm D call. V dropped 1 base and J dropped 1 base, with 8 bases sitting between them. The germline gives CDR1 SGHTA, CDR2 FQGNSA. There are 14 residues in the CDR3. CDR3 in amino acids: CASSLELLSYEQYF. CDR3 nucleotides: TGTGCCAGCAGCTTAGAGCTGCTATCCTACGAGCAGTACTTC.

The J gene is TRBJ2-7, the V gene TRBV5-1; a weak D match, TRBD1 (6 bases). This CDR3 region has 13 residues. Between the trimmed V and J ends, which lost 3 bases and 7 bases, there was a span of 14 bases. CDR1 is SGHRS, CDR2 YFSETQ, per germline. DNA for the CDR3: TGCGCCAGCAGCTCCCTCCGGGACAAGGAGCAGTACTTC. Its protein product is CASSSLRDKEQYF.

Only one count was recorded for this clone. The rearrangement joins TRBV4-1 to TRBJ1-2; 9 bases map to TRBD1. Trimming cost V 3 bases and J 3 bases; bases outside gene matches: 5. The CDR3 is 15 residues long. CDR1 and CDR2 (germline): MGHRA, YSYEKL. CDR3 nucleotide sequence: TGCGCCAGCAGCCAGGACAGGGGAAGTTACTATGGCTACACCTTC. The encoded protein is CASSQDRGSYYGYTF.

The rearrangement uses TRBV28 and TRBJ2-7, with 8 bases matching TRBD1. The CDR3 runs to 14 residues. Germline CDR1 reads MDHEN; CDR2 reads SYDVKM. Losses at the gene ends were 5 bases for V and 5 bases for J; bases not matched to a gene: 8. The CDR3 nucleotides are TGTGCCAGCAGTCCCAGGGGGCGAGGGGACGAGCAGTACTTC. The encoded protein is CASSPRGRGDEQYF.